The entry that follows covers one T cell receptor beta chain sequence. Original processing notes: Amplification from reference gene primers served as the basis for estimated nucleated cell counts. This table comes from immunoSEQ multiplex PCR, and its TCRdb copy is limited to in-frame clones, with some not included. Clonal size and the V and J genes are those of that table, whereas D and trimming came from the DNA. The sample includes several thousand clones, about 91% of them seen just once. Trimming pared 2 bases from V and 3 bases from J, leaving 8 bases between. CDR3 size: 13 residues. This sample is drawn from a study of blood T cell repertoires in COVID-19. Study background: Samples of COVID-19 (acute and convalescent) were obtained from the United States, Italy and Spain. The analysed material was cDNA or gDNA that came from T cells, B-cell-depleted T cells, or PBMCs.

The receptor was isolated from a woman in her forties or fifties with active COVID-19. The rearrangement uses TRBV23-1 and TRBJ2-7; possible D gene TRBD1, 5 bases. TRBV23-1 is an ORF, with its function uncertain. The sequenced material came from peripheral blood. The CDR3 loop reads CASSQKDSYEQYF. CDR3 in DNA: TGCGCCAGCAGTCAAAAAGACAGCTACGAGCAGTACTTC.